These T cell receptor beta chains were read from a single sample in a study of early T cells in non-severe SARS-CoV-2 infection. TCRdb fed the 5' RACE reads into MiXCR, producing one record per CDR3 protein. The table lists 55,000 to 65,000 distinct CDR3 sequences, more than 12% of them singletons. Sample: whole blood, taken at baseline. These TCRs come from an adult who was a healthcare worker with PCR-confirmed SARS-CoV-2 infection or an uninfected control (not recorded which). Both conserved end residues are part of each CDR3. D genes are given only for firm matches. Only some rows state a clone size, as once, few, many or a class for expanded clones.

>TRBJ2-1|TRBV6-2/TRBV6-3|-|-
TGTGCCAGCAGTAACAATGAGCAGTTCTTC
CASSNNEQFF
>TRBJ1-1|TRBV3-1|-|-
TGTGCCAGCAGCCAAGAAGTTTTAGGGATTGGAACTGAAGCTTTCTTT
CASSQEVLGIGTEAFF
>TRBJ1-1|TRBV14|few|-
TGTGCCAGCAGCCAAAGGGGCAGGGGCCTCCTCTTCCTGAACACTGAAGCTTTCTTT
CASSQRGRGLLFLNTEAFF
>TRBJ1-1|TRBV30|-|-
TGTGCCTGGGGGCCAGGACTGAACACTGAAGCTTTCTTT
CAWGPGLNTEAFF
>TRBJ2-1|TRBV12-3/TRBV12-4|-|-
TGTGCCAGCAGTTTAGGCCGGAGCTCCTACAATGAGCAGTTCTTC
CASSLGRSSYNEQFF
>TRBJ2-7|TRBV27|many|TRBD1
TGTGCCAGCAGTTTACTCACCGGACAGGGGAGGAACTACGAGCAGTACTTC
CASSLLTGQGRNYEQYF
>TRBJ1-6|TRBV20-1|-|-
TGCAGTGCTAGGCCACACAGAGAGAATTCACCCCTCCACTTT
CSARPHRENSPLHF
>TRBJ2-3|TRBV6-6|-|-
TGTGCCAGCAGTTACCAGGGGGGGCGCACAGATACGCAGTATTTT
CASSYQGGRTDTQYF
>TRBJ1-1|TRBV28|few|-
TGTGCCAGCGGTTCCACAGGGAACACTGAAGCTTTCTTT
CASGSTGNTEAFF
>TRBJ2-5|TRBV3-1|few|TRBD1
TGTGCCAGCAGCCGATTAGGGGGCGAGGAGACCCAGTACTTC
CASSRLGGEETQYF
>TRBJ1-4|TRBV3-1|many|-
TGTGCCAGCAGCCAATACAGTTCAACTAATGAAAAACTGTTTTTT
CASSQYSSTNEKLFF
>TRBJ2-3|TRBV20-1|many|-
TGCAGTGCTAGTGGGCGTCACTCCACAGATACGCAGTATTTT
CSASGRHSTDTQYF
>TRBJ2-3|TRBV6-6|few|-
TGTGCCAGCAGTTACTCCCGGGCCGCAATCTTTGCTAGCACAGATACGCAGTATTTT
CASSYSRAAIFASTDTQYF
>TRBJ2-5|TRBV29-1|many|-
TGCAGCGTTGGTCAGCGGCAAGAGACCCAGTACTTC
CSVGQRQETQYF
>TRBJ1-2|TRBV6-5|-|TRBD1
TGTGCCAGCAGGGACAGGGTTGACTATGGCTACACCTTC
CASRDRVDYGYTF
>TRBJ2-7|TRBV7-9|-|-
TGTGCCAGCAGCTTAGGGGGGCGTAGCTCCTACGAGCAGTACTTC
CASSLGGRSSYEQYF
>TRBJ1-5|TRBV20-1|few|-
TGCAGTGCTAGAGATAGATCGGGGGGGCAGCCCCAGCATTTT
CSARDRSGGQPQHF
>TRBJ2-7|TRBV10-3|-|TRBD2
TGTGCCACCGCTCTAGCGGGAGGGTTGTTCGGCTCCTACGAGCAGTACTTC
CATALAGGLFGSYEQYF
>TRBJ2-5|TRBV20-1|-|-
TGCAGTGCTAGAGGAGGCCCTACGAAGGAGACCCAGTACTTC
CSARGGPTKETQYF
>TRBJ2-7|TRBV6-2/TRBV6-3|-|TRBD1
TGTGCCAGCAGTCCCCCCCTGTGGGGACAGGGCTACGAGCAGTACTTC
CASSPPLWGQGYEQYF
>TRBJ2-3|TRBV29-1|few|-
TGCAGCCTGGGACGGGGCACAGATACGCAGTATTTT
CSLGRGTDTQYF
>TRBJ2-7|TRBV28|few|-
TGTGCCAGCAGTTTATACAGCTCCTACGAGCAGTACTTC
CASSLYSSYEQYF
>TRBJ2-5|TRBV12-3/TRBV12-4|few|TRBD2
TGTGCCAGTGGAGGCGACAGCGGGAGGGCAGAGACCCAGTACTTC
CASGGDSGRAETQYF
>TRBJ2-2|TRBV3-1|-|-
TGTGCCAGCAGCCTACGGGGACCGAACACCGGGGAGCTGTTTTTT
CASSLRGPNTGELFF
>TRBJ2-2|TRBV20-1|-|-
TGCAGTGCTAGAGACCCCTTGGAGGAGACGAACACCGGGGAGCTGTTTTTT
CSARDPLEETNTGELFF
>TRBJ2-1|TRBV20-1|many|TRBD2
TGCAGTGCCCCAGCCCTGACTAGCAGCAATGAGCAGTTCTTC
CSAPALTSSNEQFF
>TRBJ2-5|TRBV7-3|many|-
TGTGCCAGCAGGCGAACAGCTCAAGAGACCCAGTACTTC
CASRRTAQETQYF
>TRBJ2-3|TRBV5-1|-|-
TGCGCCAGCAGCTTCGGGACTTTTACAGGGGGCACAGATACGCAGTATTTT
CASSFGTFTGGTDTQYF